The present T cell receptor beta chain was sequenced within a study of blood T cell repertoires in COVID-19 (dated by TCRdb to the early 2020s). General notes on the study: The collaborator samples originated in the United States, Italy and Spain and spanned the acute and convalescent phases of COVID-19. The material from the prospective study consisted of cDNA or gDNA derived from T cells, B-cell-depleted T cells, or PBMCs. The dataset comprised deeply sampled blood TCRbeta repertoires from subjects exposed to, actively infected with, or recovered from COVID-19. A freely available public database, intended as a resource for researchers studying the immune response to SARS-CoV-2, is where the repertoires were released. Samples were obtained from the ongoing ImmuneRACE study (first 160 participants) and from over 1,000 subjects provided by 6 global collaborators. A de-identified subject ID, COVID-19 status, age in years and sex were almost always included in the sample metadata. HLA class I and class II types, where available, came from metadata supplied by the sample provider rather than from assay-based typing.

In the prospective study, participants were about 18 to 95 years old, resided in under 30 geographic areas of the United States, and were enrolled through a virtual design. Cohort assignment in the prospective study relied on participant-reported clinical history from a screening survey and a study questionnaire. In the prospective study, mobile phlebotomists collected whole blood, serum and a nasopharyngeal or oropharyngeal swab from each participant. Participants in the prospective study had the option to provide additional blood draws and questionnaires over a roughly two-month period. Prospective study blood samples were shipped either frozen or at room temperature before DNA extraction. From the germline V gene, CDR1 is SGHTA and CDR2 is FQGNSA. For this chain, trimming is 3 bases at the V end and 7 bases at the J end, and the number of junction bases without a gene match is 12. Its CDR3 holds 15 amino acids, cysteine through phenylalanine. Kept here is only the CDR3 DNA, which spans 45 bases and is read in frame from base 1.

On the study overall, not on this receptor specifically: The amount of clinical and demographic metadata varied by source and participant and was provided uncurated.

TCRbeta CDR3 regions were amplified from genomic DNA using the immunoSEQ Assay, a bias-controlled multiplex PCR. The study's own analysis went as follows. Nucleated cell counts per sample were estimated from amplification of reference gene primers within the assay. Sequence reads were collapsed and filtered to measure the absolute abundance of every unique TCRbeta CDR3 rearrangement. For each sample, productive Simpson clonality was calculated as the square root of Simpson's diversity index over productive rearrangements. TCRdb's version of the immuneACCESS table is confined to in-frame rearrangements and falls short of the full clone set. An unresolved V gene accounts for under half of the shortfall where checked; the remainder is of unknown origin. Clone size and the V and J calls come from that table; the DNA yielded D and trimming. This sample holds over 300,000 clones; 88% were observed only once. The top ten hold more than 0.85% of the sample.

This clone is a singleton in its sample. Which antigen it targets is not known. Base-call qualities are not available, and no considerably larger clone is one nucleotide away. The source is a woman in her 30s with acute COVID-19. Here the chain combines TRBV7-2 and TRBJ2-7; 7 nucleotides in the junction match TRBD2. Sequenced input: PBMCs or T cells enriched from blood (not recorded which). The CDR3 reads as follows: CASSFSLWGGGEQYF. Read as DNA, the sequence is TGTGCCAGCAGCTTCTCCCTTTGGGGCGGGGGAGAGCAGTACTTC.